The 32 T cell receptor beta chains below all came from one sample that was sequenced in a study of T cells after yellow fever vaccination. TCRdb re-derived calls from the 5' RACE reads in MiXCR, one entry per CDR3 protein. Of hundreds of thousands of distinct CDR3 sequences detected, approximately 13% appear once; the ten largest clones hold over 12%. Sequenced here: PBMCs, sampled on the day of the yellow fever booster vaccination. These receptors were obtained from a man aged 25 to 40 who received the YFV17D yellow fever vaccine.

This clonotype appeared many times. The CDR3 DNA sequence: TGTGCCACCAGTGGAGGGGGTTCCTACAATGAGCAGTTCTTC. Translated, it gives CATSGGGSYNEQFF. The rearrangement uses TRBV24-1 and TRBJ2-1, with TRBD1 as a possible D gene (6 bases). The CDR3 has 14 residues. Looked up from germline, CDR1 is KGHDR and CDR2 is SFDVKD. V lost 5 bases and J lost 1, with 8 bases in between.

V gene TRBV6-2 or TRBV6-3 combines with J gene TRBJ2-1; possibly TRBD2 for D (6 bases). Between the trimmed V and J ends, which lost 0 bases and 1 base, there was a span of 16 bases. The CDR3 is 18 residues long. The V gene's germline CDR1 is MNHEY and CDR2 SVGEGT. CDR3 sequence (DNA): TGTGCCAGCAGTTACTCAGACGGGAGTGTTTCGTCCTACAATGAGCAGTTCTTC. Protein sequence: CASSYSDGSVSSYNEQFF.

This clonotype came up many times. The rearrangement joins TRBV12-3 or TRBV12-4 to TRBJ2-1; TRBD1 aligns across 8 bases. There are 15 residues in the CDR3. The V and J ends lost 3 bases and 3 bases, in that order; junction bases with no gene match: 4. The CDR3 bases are TGTGCCAGCAGTTTTGCAGGACAGGGCTACAATGAGCAGTTCTTC. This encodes CASSFAGQGYNEQFF.

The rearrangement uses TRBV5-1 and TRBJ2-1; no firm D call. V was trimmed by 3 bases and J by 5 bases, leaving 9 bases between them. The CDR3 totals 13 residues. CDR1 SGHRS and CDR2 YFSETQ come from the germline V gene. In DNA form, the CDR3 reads TGCGCCAGCAGCTCCCAGCGCCACAATGAGCAGTTCTTC. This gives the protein CASSSQRHNEQFF.

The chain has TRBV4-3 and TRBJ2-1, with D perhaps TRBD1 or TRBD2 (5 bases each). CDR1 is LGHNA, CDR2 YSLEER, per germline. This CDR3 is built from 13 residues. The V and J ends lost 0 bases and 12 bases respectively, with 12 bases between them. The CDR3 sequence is CASSQEHGTAQFF. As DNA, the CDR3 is TGCGCCAGCAGCCAAGAACATGGGACGGCGCAGTTCTTC.

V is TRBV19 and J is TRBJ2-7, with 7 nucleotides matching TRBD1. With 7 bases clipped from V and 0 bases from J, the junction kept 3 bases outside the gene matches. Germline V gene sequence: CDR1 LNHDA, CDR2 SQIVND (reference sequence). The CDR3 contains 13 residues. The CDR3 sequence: CASKQGPSYEQYF. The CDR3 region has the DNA TGTGCCAGTAAACAGGGGCCCTCCTACGAGCAGTACTTC.

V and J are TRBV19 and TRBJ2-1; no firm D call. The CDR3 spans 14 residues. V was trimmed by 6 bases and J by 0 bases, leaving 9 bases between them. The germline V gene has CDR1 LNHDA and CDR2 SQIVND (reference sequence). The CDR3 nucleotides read TGTGCCAGTAGCCCTATTGACTCCTACAATGAGCAGTTCTTC. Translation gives CASSPIDSYNEQFF.

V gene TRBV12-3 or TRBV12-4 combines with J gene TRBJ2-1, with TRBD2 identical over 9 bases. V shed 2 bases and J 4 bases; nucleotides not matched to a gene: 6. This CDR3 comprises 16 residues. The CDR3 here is CASSLMSSGTYNEQFF. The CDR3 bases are TGTGCCAGCAGTTTAATGTCTAGCGGGACTTACAATGAGCAGTTCTTC.

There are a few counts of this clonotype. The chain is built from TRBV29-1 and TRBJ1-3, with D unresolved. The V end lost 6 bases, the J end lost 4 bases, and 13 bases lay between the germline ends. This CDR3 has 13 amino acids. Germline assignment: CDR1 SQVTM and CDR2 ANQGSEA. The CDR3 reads CSVGTGSGNTIYF. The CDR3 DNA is TGCAGCGTCGGAACCGGGTCCGGAAACACCATATATTTT.

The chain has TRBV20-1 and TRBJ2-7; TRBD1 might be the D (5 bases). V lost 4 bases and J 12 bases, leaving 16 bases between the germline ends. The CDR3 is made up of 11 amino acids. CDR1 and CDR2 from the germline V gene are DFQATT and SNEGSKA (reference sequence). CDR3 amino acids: CSATGPTRVYF. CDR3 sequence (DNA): TGCAGTGCTACTGGACCGACCAGGGTGTACTTC.

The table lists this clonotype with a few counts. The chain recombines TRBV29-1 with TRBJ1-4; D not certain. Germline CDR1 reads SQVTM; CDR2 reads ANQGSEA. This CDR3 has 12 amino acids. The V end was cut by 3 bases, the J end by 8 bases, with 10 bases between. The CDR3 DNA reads TGCAGCGTTGAGGGTGTGGGGGAAAAACTGTTTTTT. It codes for CSVEGVGEKLFF. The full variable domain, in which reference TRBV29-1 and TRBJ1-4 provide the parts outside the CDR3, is SAVISQKPSRDICQRGTSLTIQCQVDSQVTMMFWYRQQPGQSLTLIATANQGSEATYESGFVIDKFPISRPNLTFSTLTVSNMSPEDSSIYLCSVEGVGEKLFFGSGTQLSVL.

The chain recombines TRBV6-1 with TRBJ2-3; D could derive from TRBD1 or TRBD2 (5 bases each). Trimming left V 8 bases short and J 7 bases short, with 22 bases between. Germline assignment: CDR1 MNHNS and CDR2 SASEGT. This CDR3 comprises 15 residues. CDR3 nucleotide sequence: TGTGCCAGCGGGGACCGGGACCCAGCAGGAAATACGCAGTATTTT. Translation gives CASGDRDPAGNTQYF.

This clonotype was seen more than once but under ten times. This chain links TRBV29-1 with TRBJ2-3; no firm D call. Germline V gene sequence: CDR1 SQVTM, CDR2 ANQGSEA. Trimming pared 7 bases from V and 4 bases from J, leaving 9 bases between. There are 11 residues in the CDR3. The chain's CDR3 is CSAQGSDTQYF. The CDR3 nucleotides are TGCAGCGCCCAAGGGTCAGATACGCAGTATTTT.

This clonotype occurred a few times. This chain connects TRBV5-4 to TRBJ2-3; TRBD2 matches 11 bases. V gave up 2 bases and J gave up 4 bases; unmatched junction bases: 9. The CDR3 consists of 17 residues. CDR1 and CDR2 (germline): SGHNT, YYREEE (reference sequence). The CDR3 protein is CASSFRMTSGISDTQYF. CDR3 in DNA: TGTGCCAGCAGCTTTAGAATGACTAGCGGGATCTCAGATACGCAGTATTTT.

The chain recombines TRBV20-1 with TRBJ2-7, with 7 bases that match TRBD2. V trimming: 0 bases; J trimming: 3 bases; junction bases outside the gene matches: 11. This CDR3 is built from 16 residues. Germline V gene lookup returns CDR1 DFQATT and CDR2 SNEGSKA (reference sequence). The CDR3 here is CSARDPRSGTLYEQYF. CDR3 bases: TGCAGTGCTAGAGACCCTCGGAGCGGGACCCTCTACGAGCAGTACTTC.

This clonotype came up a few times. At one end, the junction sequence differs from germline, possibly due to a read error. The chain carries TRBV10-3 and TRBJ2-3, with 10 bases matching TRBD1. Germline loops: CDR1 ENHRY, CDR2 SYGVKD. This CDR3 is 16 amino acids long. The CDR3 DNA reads TGTGCGATCAAAAGTTCCCGGGACAGGGGATATGATACGCAGTATTTT. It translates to CAIKSSRDRGYDTQYF.

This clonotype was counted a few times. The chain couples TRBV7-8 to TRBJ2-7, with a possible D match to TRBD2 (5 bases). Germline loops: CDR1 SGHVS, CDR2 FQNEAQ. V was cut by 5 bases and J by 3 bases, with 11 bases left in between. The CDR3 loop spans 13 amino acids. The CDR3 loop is CASSHPEDYEQYF. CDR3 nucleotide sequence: TGTGCCAGCAGCCACCCGGAGGACTACGAGCAGTACTTC.

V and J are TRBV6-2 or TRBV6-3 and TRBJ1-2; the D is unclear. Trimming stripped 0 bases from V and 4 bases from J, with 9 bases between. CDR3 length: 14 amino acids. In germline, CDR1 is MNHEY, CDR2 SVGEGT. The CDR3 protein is CASSYSSASYGYTF. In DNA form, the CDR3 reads TGTGCCAGCAGTTACTCGTCCGCTTCCTATGGCTACACCTTC.

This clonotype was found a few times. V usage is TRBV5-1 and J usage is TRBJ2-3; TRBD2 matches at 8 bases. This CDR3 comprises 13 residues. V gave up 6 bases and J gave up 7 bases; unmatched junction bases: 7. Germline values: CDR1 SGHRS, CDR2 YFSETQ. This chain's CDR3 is CASKAGDMYTQYF. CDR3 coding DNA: TGCGCCAGCAAAGCGGGAGATATGTATACGCAGTATTTT.

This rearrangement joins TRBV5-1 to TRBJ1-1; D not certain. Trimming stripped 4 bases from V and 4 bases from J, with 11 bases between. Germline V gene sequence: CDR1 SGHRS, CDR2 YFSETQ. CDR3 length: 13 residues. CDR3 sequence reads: CASSPPGGTEAFF. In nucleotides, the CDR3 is TGCGCCAGCAGCCCCCCTGGCGGCACTGAAGCTTTCTTT.

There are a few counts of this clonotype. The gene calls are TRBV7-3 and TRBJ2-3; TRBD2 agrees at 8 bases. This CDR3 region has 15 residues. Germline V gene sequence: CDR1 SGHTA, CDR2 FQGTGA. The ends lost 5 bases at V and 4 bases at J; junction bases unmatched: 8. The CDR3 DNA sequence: TGTGCCAGCAGCCCCAAGAGCGGGAGTTCAGATACGCAGTATTTT. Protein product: CASSPKSGSSDTQYF.

CDR3 residues: CASSLRRGSNEQFF. The CDR3 nucleotides read TGTGCCAGCAGCTTAAGACGGGGGTCCAATGAGCAGTTCTTC. This chain connects TRBV7-9 to TRBJ2-1; TRBD2 might be the D (6 bases). The CDR3 has 14 amino acids. Trimming took off 2 bases at V and 6 bases at J, with 11 bases between the two ends. Germline V gives CDR1 SEHNR, CDR2 FQNEAQ (reference sequence).

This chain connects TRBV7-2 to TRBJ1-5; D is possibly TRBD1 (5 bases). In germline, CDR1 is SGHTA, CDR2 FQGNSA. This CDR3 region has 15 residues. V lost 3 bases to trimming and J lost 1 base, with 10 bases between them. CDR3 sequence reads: CASSLMGTSNQPQHF. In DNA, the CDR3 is TGTGCCAGCAGCTTGATGGGGACGAGCAATCAGCCCCAGCATTTT. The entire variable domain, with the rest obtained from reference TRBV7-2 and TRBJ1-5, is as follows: GAGVSQSPSNKVTEKGKDVELRCDPISGHTALYWYRQSLGQGLEFLIYFQGNSAPDKSGLPSDRFSAERTGGSVSTLTIQRTQQEDSAVYLCASSLMGTSNQPQHFGDGTRLSIL.

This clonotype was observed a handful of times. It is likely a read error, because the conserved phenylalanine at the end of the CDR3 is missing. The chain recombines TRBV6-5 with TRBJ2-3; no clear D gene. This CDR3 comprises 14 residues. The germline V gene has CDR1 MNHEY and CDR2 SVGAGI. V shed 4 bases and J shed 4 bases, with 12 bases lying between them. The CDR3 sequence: CASSLTAAPDTQYL. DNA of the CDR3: TGTGCCAGCAGTTTGACGGCGGCCCCAGATACGCAGTATCTT.

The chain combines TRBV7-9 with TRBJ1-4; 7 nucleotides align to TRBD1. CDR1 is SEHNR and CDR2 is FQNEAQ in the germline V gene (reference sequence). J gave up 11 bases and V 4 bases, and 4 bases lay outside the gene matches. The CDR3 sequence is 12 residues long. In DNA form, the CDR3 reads TGTGCCAGCAGCTCCGGACAGGCGAAACTGTTTTTT. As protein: CASSSGQAKLFF.

The CDR3 region has the DNA TGCAGTGCTAGTGGTCAGGGGAATCAGCCCCAGCATTTT. Translating gives CSASGQGNQPQHF. The chain has TRBV20-1 and TRBJ1-5; a possible D gene is TRBD1 (6 bases). Germline V gene lookup returns CDR1 DFQATT and CDR2 SNEGSKA (reference sequence). This CDR3 has 13 amino acids. The V gene lost 3 bases and the J gene lost 4 bases, with 10 bases spanning the gap.

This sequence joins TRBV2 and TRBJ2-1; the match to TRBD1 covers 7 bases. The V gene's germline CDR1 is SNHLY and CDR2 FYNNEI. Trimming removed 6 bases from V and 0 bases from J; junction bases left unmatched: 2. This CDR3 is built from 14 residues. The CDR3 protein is CASRDRSSYNEQFF. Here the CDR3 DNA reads TGTGCCAGCAGGGACAGGAGCTCCTACAATGAGCAGTTCTTC. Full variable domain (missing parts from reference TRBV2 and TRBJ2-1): EPEVTQTPSHQVTQMGQEVILRCVPISNHLYFYWYRQILGQKVEFLVSFYNNEISEKSEIFDDQFSVERPDGSNFTLKIRSTKLEDSAMYFCASRDRSSYNEQFFGPGTRLTVL.

The CDR3 region is CSVGLAGRDTQYF. DNA for the CDR3: TGCAGCGTTGGACTAGCGGGAAGAGATACGCAGTATTTT. The chain employs TRBV29-1 and TRBJ2-3; 11 bases are shared with TRBD2. The CDR3 contains 13 residues. Losses at the gene ends were 4 bases for V and 5 bases for J; bases not matched to a gene: 2. The germline CDR1 and CDR2 sequences are SQVTM and ANQGSEA.

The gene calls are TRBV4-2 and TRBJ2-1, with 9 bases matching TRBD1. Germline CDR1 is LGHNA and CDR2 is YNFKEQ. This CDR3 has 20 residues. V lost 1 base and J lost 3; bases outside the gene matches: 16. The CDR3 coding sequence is TGTGCCAGCAGCCAAGGGACAGGGGCGAAGGTAACGGGGGTCTACAATGAGCAGTTCTTC. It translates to CASSQGTGAKVTGVYNEQFF.

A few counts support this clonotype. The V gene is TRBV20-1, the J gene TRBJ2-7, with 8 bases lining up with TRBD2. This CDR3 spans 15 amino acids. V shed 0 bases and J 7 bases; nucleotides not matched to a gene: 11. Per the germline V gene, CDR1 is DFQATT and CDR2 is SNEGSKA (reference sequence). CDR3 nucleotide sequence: TGCAGTGCTAGAGATATAGCGGGATCGGCCCTGGAGCAGTACTTC. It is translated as CSARDIAGSALEQYF.

The CDR3 sequence: CASSVEGAASQETQYF. The DNA for the CDR3 is TGTGCCAGCAGCGTAGAAGGAGCCGCATCTCAAGAGACCCAGTACTTC. The V call is TRBV9, the J call TRBJ2-5; D gene unclear. Trimming left V 0 bases short and J 2 bases short, with 14 bases between. Germline lookup yields CDR1 SGDLS and CDR2 YYNGEE. The CDR3 loop spans 16 amino acids.

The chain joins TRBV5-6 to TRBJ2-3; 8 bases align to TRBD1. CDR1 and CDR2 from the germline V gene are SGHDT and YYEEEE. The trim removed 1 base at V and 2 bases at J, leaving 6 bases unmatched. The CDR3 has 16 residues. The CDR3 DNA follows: TGTGCCAGCAGCTTGAGCTCCAGGGGGCCCACAGATACGCAGTATTTT. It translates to CASSLSSRGPTDTQYF. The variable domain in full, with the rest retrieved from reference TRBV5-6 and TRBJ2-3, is DAGVTQSPTHLIKTRGQQVTLRCSPKSGHDTVSWYQQALGQGPQFIFQYYEEEERQRGNFPDRFSGHQFPNYSSELNVNALLLGDSALYLCASSLSSRGPTDTQYFGPGTRLTVL.